A selection of T cell receptor beta chains follows, all from one sample in a study of T-cell memory formation after mild COVID-19. Using its own MiXCR run on the 5' RACE reads, TCRdb lists one record per CDR3 protein. The profile shows roughly 40,000 distinct CDR3 sequences, about 7.1% of them singletons. The sequenced sample was PBMCs or a T cell subset sorted from them (not recorded which). Receptors were obtained from a man aged 18-30 years who had mild COVID-19 (a few samples of this study predate the infection). Cell type and time point are not known. CDR3s include the opening cysteine and the closing phenylalanine or tryptophan. D genes are given only for firm matches. Clone sizes are given selectively: once, few, many, or a class where the clone is expanded.

abundance	d_gene	v_gene	j_gene	CDR3aa	CDR3nt
many	TRBD1	TRBV10-3	TRBJ2-5	CAISEPYRGLKETQYF	TGTGCCATCAGTGAGCCTTACAGGGGGCTGAAAGAGACCCAGTACTTC
few	TRBD2	TRBV18	TRBJ2-1	CASSPFTSGSTSYNEQFF	TGTGCCAGCTCACCATTCACTAGCGGGAGTACCTCCTACAATGAGCAGTTCTTC
many	NA	TRBV28	TRBJ2-2	CASSLGGAATGELFF	TGTGCCAGCAGTTTAGGGGGGGCCGCCACCGGGGAGCTGTTTTTT
NA	NA	TRBV6-1	TRBJ1-6	CASSEVFWDSPLHF	TGTGCCAGCAGTGAAGTGTTCTGGGATTCACCCCTCCACTTT
few	NA	TRBV4-3	TRBJ2-5	CASSLTDQETQYF	TGCGCCAGCAGTCTGACGGACCAAGAGACCCAGTACTTC
few	NA	TRBV27	TRBJ1-1	CASSLGFGGMNTEAFF	TGTGCCAGCAGTTTAGGTTTCGGAGGCATGAACACTGAAGCTTTCTTT
NA	TRBD1	TRBV10-3	TRBJ1-5	CAISPDRASPNQPQHF	TGTGCCATCAGTCCTGACAGGGCGTCGCCTAATCAGCCCCAGCATTTT
NA	NA	TRBV6-2/TRBV6-3	TRBJ2-2	CASSPVVTNTGELFF	TGTGCCAGCAGCCCCGTTGTCACGAACACCGGGGAGCTGTTTTTT
few	TRBD1	TRBV6-6	TRBJ1-1	CATHGAGGTEAFF	TGTGCCACCCACGGGGCAGGGGGCACTGAAGCTTTCTTT
many	TRBD1	TRBV4-1	TRBJ2-2	CASSQRDSGGTGELFF	TGCGCCAGCAGCCAACGGGACAGCGGTGGCACCGGGGAGCTGTTTTTT
medium-sized	NA	TRBV12-3/TRBV12-4	TRBJ2-5	CASSRRETQYF	TGTGCCAGCAGTCGCAGAGAGACCCAGTACTTC
NA	NA	TRBV9	TRBJ2-1	CASSVETAPYNEQFF	TGTGCCAGCAGCGTAGAAACTGCCCCCTACAATGAGCAGTTCTTC
many	NA	TRBV5-5	TRBJ2-5	CASSLGSQETQYF	TGTGCCAGCAGCTTAGGGAGTCAAGAGACCCAGTACTTC
NA	NA	TRBV10-3	TRBJ1-1	CAISDQGRGEAFF	TGTGCCATCAGTGATCAGGGGAGAGGTGAAGCTTTCTTT
NA	NA	TRBV28	TRBJ2-6	CASKENPGANVLTF	TGTGCCAGCAAGGAAAACCCTGGGGCCAACGTCCTGACTTTC
NA	NA	TRBV5-3	TRBJ2-1	CARSFSGEQFF	TGTGCCAGAAGCTTTTCGGGTGAGCAGTTCTTC
few	NA	TRBV5-1	TRBJ2-4	CASSDDMGNIQYF	TGCGCCAGCAGCGACGACATGGGAAACATTCAGTACTTC
few	NA	TRBV12-3/TRBV12-4	TRBJ2-2	CASSFVGPLTGELFF	TGTGCCAGCAGTTTCGTCGGACCGTTGACCGGGGAGCTGTTTTTT
few	NA	TRBV20-1	TRBJ2-1	CSALGPTPLINEQFF	TGCAGTGCTCTGGGACCGACCCCCCTGATAAATGAGCAGTTCTTC
few	TRBD1	TRBV6-1	TRBJ2-5	CASSDWTGGEETQYF	TGTGCCAGCAGTGATTGGACAGGGGGCGAAGAGACCCAGTACTTC
NA	NA	TRBV5-1	TRBJ2-5	CASSLEGLGETQYF	TGCGCCAGCAGCTTGGAGGGTTTGGGAGAGACCCAGTACTTC
few	NA	TRBV6-1	TRBJ1-6	CASSAGGGGSPLHF	TGTGCCAGCAGTGCCGGGGGAGGAGGTTCACCCCTCCACTTT
NA	TRBD1	TRBV5-1	TRBJ1-2	CASSLGTGDVRRGYTF	TGCGCCAGCAGCTTGGGGACAGGGGACGTCCGAAGGGGCTACACCTTC
NA	NA	TRBV6-2/TRBV6-3	TRBJ2-7	CASSWTIFEQYF	TGTGCCAGCAGCTGGACTATCTTCGAGCAGTACTTC
many	NA	TRBV20-1	TRBJ1-4	CSARAPAEKLFF	TGCAGTGCTAGAGCACCGGCCGAAAAACTGTTTTTT
few	NA	TRBV4-3	TRBJ2-4	CASSPTRRLAKNIQYF	TGCGCCAGCAGCCCCACCCGCCGTCTAGCCAAAAACATTCAGTACTTC
medium-sized	TRBD2	TRBV5-1	TRBJ2-5	CASSTGGNQETQYF	TGCGCCAGCAGCACCGGGGGGAACCAAGAGACCCAGTACTTC
NA	NA	TRBV6-5	TRBJ1-2	CASRGYLGDGYTF	TGTGCCAGCAGGGGGTATCTGGGCGATGGCTACACCTTC
few	NA	TRBV7-2	TRBJ1-6	CASSSYNSPLHF	TGTGCCAGCAGCAGTTATAATTCACCCCTCCACTTT
few	NA	TRBV7-2	TRBJ2-4	CASSLGSAKNIQYF	TGTGCCAGCAGCTTAGGGTCTGCCAAAAACATTCAGTACTTC
few	NA	TRBV29-1	TRBJ2-7	CSVVGSGTYEQYF	TGCAGCGTTGTAGGTTCGGGGACCTACGAGCAGTACTTC
NA	TRBD1	TRBV2	TRBJ1-2	CASSGQGYGYTF	TGTGCCAGCAGTGGACAGGGATATGGCTACACCTTC
few	NA	TRBV6-2/TRBV6-3	TRBJ2-1	CASSYDRSNNEQFF	TGTGCCAGCAGTTACGACAGGAGCAACAATGAGCAGTTCTTC
many	NA	TRBV6-5	TRBJ2-3	CASSYRTGSTDTQYF	TGTGCCAGCAGTTACCGAACAGGTAGCACAGATACGCAGTATTTT
NA	NA	TRBV5-1	TRBJ1-1	CASSLGDTEAFF	TGCGCCAGCAGCTTGGGAGATACTGAAGCTTTCTTT
few	NA	TRBV6-5	TRBJ1-1	CASSYKTGGVLTEAFF	TGTGCCAGCAGTTACAAGACAGGCGGGGTTCTCACTGAAGCTTTCTTT
NA	NA	TRBV7-2	TRBJ2-2	CASPSGTSNTGELFF	TGTGCCAGCCCTTCCGGGACTTCGAACACCGGGGAGCTGTTTTTT
NA	NA	TRBV30	TRBJ2-7	CAWTTEAYEQYF	TGTGCCTGGACCACCGAGGCCTACGAGCAGTACTTC
many	TRBD2	TRBV5-1	TRBJ2-5	CASSLLAGDETQYF	TGCGCCAGCAGCTTACTAGCGGGGGACGAGACCCAGTACTTC
NA	NA	TRBV7-9	TRBJ2-2	CASSLRYPISGANTGELFF	TGTGCCAGCAGCTTAAGATATCCCATAAGCGGAGCGAACACCGGGGAGCTGTTTTTT
few	TRBD1	TRBV4-3	TRBJ2-3	CASSQERQGAILLDTQYF	TGCGCCAGCAGCCAAGAGCGGCAGGGGGCGATTTTGTTGGATACGCAGTATTTT
NA	NA	TRBV7-8	TRBJ2-5	CASRPNLMGGTQYF	TGTGCCAGCAGACCTAACTTAATGGGGGGGACCCAGTACTTC
few	NA	TRBV18	TRBJ1-1	CASSPFIGRGNTEAFF	TGTGCCAGCTCACCCTTTATAGGGCGCGGAAACACTGAAGCTTTCTTT
many	NA	TRBV4-1	TRBJ2-7	CASSQVLGEQYF	TGCGCCAGCAGCCAAGTCTTAGGGGAGCAGTACTTC
few	NA	TRBV5-5	TRBJ2-2	CASSLWILNTGELFF	TGTGCCAGCAGCTTGTGGATTCTCAACACCGGGGAGCTGTTTTTT
medium-sized	NA	TRBV5-1	TRBJ2-3	CASSTEGSDTQYF	TGCGCCAGCAGCACTGAGGGATCAGATACGCAGTATTTT
NA	NA	TRBV9	TRBJ1-3	CASSVDPAGNTIYF	TGTGCCAGCAGCGTAGACCCAGCCGGAAACACCATATATTTT
many	NA	TRBV12-5	TRBJ2-4	CASGDRDVKNIQYF	TGTGCTAGTGGCGACCGGGACGTCAAAAACATTCAGTACTTC
few	TRBD1	TRBV5-1	TRBJ1-4	CASSLQEGGANEKLFF	TGCGCCAGCAGCCTTCAAGAAGGGGGCGCAAATGAAAAACTGTTTTTT
few	NA	TRBV3-1	TRBJ2-7	CASSLSTSYEQYF	TGTGCCAGCAGCCTGTCGACCTCCTACGAGCAGTACTTC